This T cell receptor (beta chain) was identified during a study of beta chain features in type 1 diabetes. Study outcomes and limitations: Significant though moderate, a shortening of TCRB CDR3s appeared in all four CD4+ subsets of Type 1 diabetes patients.

About this clone itself: Its antigen is still unknown.

Expressed TCRB transcripts got sequenced, as all isolated RNA was reverse transcribed. Some clones are missing from TCRdb's copy, which holds only in-frame ones; the method was immunoSEQ multiplex PCR. The sample carries fewer than 110,000 clones, around 30% recorded once. The CDR3 contains 13 residues. Trimming cost V 3 bases and J 4 bases, with 6 bases left between them. The germline V gene has CDR1 SGHTA and CDR2 FQGNSA. The clonotype comes from a woman aged 18-29 years with type 1 diabetes. Material for sequencing was central memory CD4+ T cells from blood. V and J are TRBV7-2 and TRBJ2-2; D ambiguous. CDR3 bases: TGTGCCAGCAGCTTCGAGGTCACCGGGGAGCTGTTTTTT. Amino acids: CASSFEVTGELFF.